Listed below are T cell receptor beta chains from one sample, sequenced in a study of cytomegalovirus exposure and HLA in healthy donors. Repertoires were generated with immunoSEQ multiplex PCR, while TCRdb's copy carries only in-frame clones and drops some. Of around 90,000 clones in the sample, around three fifths were seen once. Sequences were obtained from PBMCs. The receptors were sampled from a boy aged 5 to 17 in good health and CMV-seropositive. The CDR3 runs from the conserved cysteine through the conserved F or W. The D gene is left open where the match is weak. Only part of the rows carry a size: once, few, many, or a class if the clone is expanded.

CDR3aa: CAWSRAGEQYF
CDR3nt: TGTGCCTGGTCCCGAGCGGGGGAGCAGTACTTC
abundance: -
v_gene: TRBV30
j_gene: TRBJ2-7
d_gene: TRBD2

CDR3aa: CASSVTSGGYNEQFF
CDR3nt: TGTGCCAGCTCAGTGACTAGCGGGGGGTACAATGAGCAGTTCTTC
abundance: -
v_gene: TRBV18
j_gene: TRBJ2-1
d_gene: TRBD2

CDR3aa: CASGGGQETQYF
CDR3nt: TGTGCCAGCGGGGGAGGTCAAGAGACCCAGTACTTC
abundance: once
v_gene: TRBV7-2
j_gene: TRBJ2-5
d_gene: -

CDR3aa: CASSPRQGVTEAFF
CDR3nt: TGTGCCAGCAGCCCGAGACAGGGGGTAACTGAAGCTTTCTTT
abundance: -
v_gene: TRBV7-2
j_gene: TRBJ1-1
d_gene: TRBD1

CDR3aa: CASSLRDRGEAFF
CDR3nt: TGTGCCAGCAGCCTCCGGGACCGCGGGGAGGCTTTCTTT
abundance: -
v_gene: TRBV14
j_gene: TRBJ1-1
d_gene: -

CDR3aa: CASSFYLTDTQYF
CDR3nt: TGTGCCAGCAGCTTCTACCTTACAGATACGCAGTATTTT
abundance: -
v_gene: TRBV5-6
j_gene: TRBJ2-3
d_gene: -

CDR3aa: CAWNNNYGYTF
CDR3nt: TGTGCCTGGAACAATAACTATGGCTACACCTTC
abundance: -
v_gene: TRBV30
j_gene: TRBJ1-2
d_gene: -

CDR3aa: CASSFPGATEAFF
CDR3nt: TGTGCCAGCAGCTTCCCGGGAGCCACTGAAGCTTTCTTT
abundance: -
v_gene: TRBV11-2
j_gene: TRBJ1-1
d_gene: -

CDR3aa: CASHSGEQFF
CDR3nt: TGTGCCAGCCACAGCGGTGAGCAGTTCTTC
abundance: -
v_gene: TRBV2
j_gene: TRBJ2-1
d_gene: -

CDR3aa: CSSSLRGEKLFF
CDR3nt: TGTTCCAGCAGCCTTCGAGGGGAAAAACTGTTTTTT
abundance: -
v_gene: TRBV7-9
j_gene: TRBJ1-4
d_gene: -

CDR3aa: CAWSVLGGDQETQYF
CDR3nt: TGTGCCTGGAGTGTACTGGGCGGGGATCAAGAGACCCAGTACTTC
abundance: -
v_gene: TRBV30
j_gene: TRBJ2-5
d_gene: -

CDR3aa: CASSDLGQAQETQYF
CDR3nt: TGTGCCAGCAGTGACCTGGGACAGGCCCAAGAGACCCAGTACTTC
abundance: once
v_gene: TRBV2
j_gene: TRBJ2-5
d_gene: TRBD1

CDR3aa: CASSVAALTGELFF
CDR3nt: TGTGCCAGCAGCGTAGCTGCCCTAACCGGGGAGCTGTTTTTT
abundance: -
v_gene: TRBV9
j_gene: TRBJ2-2
d_gene: -

CDR3aa: CASSRGLAGAPWDEQYF
CDR3nt: TGCGCCAGCAGCCGGGGACTAGCGGGGGCGCCTTGGGACGAGCAGTACTTC
abundance: few
v_gene: TRBV5-1
j_gene: TRBJ2-7
d_gene: TRBD2